This record looks at one T cell receptor (beta chain) sequence and its context. The CDR3 has 14 amino acids. Germline values: CDR1 MNHEY, CDR2 SVGEGT. With 4 bases clipped from V and 4 bases from J, the junction kept 7 bases outside the gene matches. This sample is drawn from a study of blood T cell repertoires in COVID-19. Clones were read by immunoSEQ multiplex PCR, and TCRdb kept only the in-frame ones, dropping some. The table records about 120,000 clones, more than 85% of them present only once. The rearrangement uses TRBV6-2 or TRBV6-3 and TRBJ2-7, with 7 positions matching TRBD2. Source material: peripheral blood. This clonotype was sampled from a human donor with acute or convalescent COVID-19. The donor label of this sample is uncertain. DNA of the CDR3: TGTGCCAGCAGTTCCCCCACCGGGGGGTACGAGCAGTACTTC. Its translation is CASSSPTGGYEQYF.